Listed below are T cell receptor beta chains from one sample, sequenced in a study of blood T cell repertoires in COVID-19. Method: immunoSEQ multiplex PCR; TCRdb's copy keeps in-frame clones and lacks some. Of roughly 150,000 clones in the sample, approximately 85% are singletons; the top ten hold 6.9%. Sample: peripheral blood. The receptors shown here come from a man of 80 years or more with COVID-19, enrolled during active disease. The CDR3 runs from the conserved cysteine through the conserved F or W. Rows may omit the clone size; those that give it use once, few, many or a size class.

cdr3_aa | j_call | v_call | clone_size
CASSSGGWGETQYF | TRBJ2-5 | TRBV7-2 | .
CASSHRTGPYEQYF | TRBJ2-7 | TRBV6-6 | .
CASSYAYSYGYTF | TRBJ1-2 | TRBV6-5 | .
CAISEDRGRTEAFF | TRBJ1-1 | TRBV10-3 | once
CASRDRTGRENSPLHF | TRBJ1-6 | TRBV27 | .
CASRELVAGANEKLFF | TRBJ1-4 | TRBV19 | once
CASRSGDYEQYF | TRBJ2-7 | TRBV27 | .
CASKKSWNQPQHF | TRBJ1-5 | TRBV19 | .
CASHLGGQETQYF | TRBJ2-5 | TRBV10-1 | once
CASSPSGQGADTQYF | TRBJ2-3 | TRBV4-2 | once
CASSVRWGDRGETQYF | TRBJ2-5 | TRBV9 | .
CSVEGLAGTDTQYF | TRBJ2-3 | TRBV29-1 | .
CASSYQGPRANYGYTF | TRBJ1-2 | TRBV6-5 | .